The next 7 T cell receptor beta chains were all read from a single sample in a study of blood T cells in healthy people across ages. It was with a sample-barcoded 5' primer and a J-beta primer mix that a second PCR of roughly 6 to 12 cycles was run. TCRdb independently ran MiXCR on the 5' RACE reads; one entry per CDR3 protein. This table holds around 1,100,000 distinct CDR3 sequences, around two fifths found once. The sequenced sample was blood. These TCRs come from a man aged 18 to 30 in good health.

This clonotype was recorded only once. This sequence joins TRBV7-2 and TRBJ2-3, with D possibly being TRBD2 (5 bases). This CDR3 is 16 amino acids long. The V gene's germline CDR1 is SGHTA and CDR2 FQGNSA. Trimming removed 5 bases at V and 4 bases at J, with 19 bases between. CDR3 amino acids: CASSQRYRTVSDTQYF. As DNA, the CDR3 is TGTGCCAGCAGCCAAAGGTACCGGACTGTCTCAGATACGCAGTATTTT.

This clonotype was picked up many times. The chain employs TRBV4-2 and TRBJ2-3; D is perhaps TRBD1 (6 bases). Germline CDR1 LGHNA, CDR2 YNFKEQ. V lost 2 bases to trimming and J lost 2 bases, with 11 bases between them. The CDR3 is 15 amino acids. The CDR3: CASSQRGQYTDTQYF. The CDR3, as DNA: TGTGCCAGCAGCCAACGTGGACAGTACACAGATACGCAGTATTTT.

Only a few counts were recorded for this clonotype. The V gene is TRBV4-3, the J gene TRBJ1-5, with D possibly TRBD1 on 5 matching bases. CDR1 and CDR2 (germline): LGHNA, YSLEER. The CDR3 runs 13 residues. With 0 bases removed from V and 9 bases from J, the gap between germline ends came to 9 bases. CDR3: CASSQDRVSPQHF. The DNA of the CDR3 is TGCGCCAGCAGCCAAGACAGGGTTTCGCCCCAGCATTTT.

The chain joins TRBV2 to TRBJ2-5, with D perhaps matching TRBD1 (6 bases). Trimming removed 6 bases at V and 3 bases at J, with 14 bases between. Germline V gene lookup returns CDR1 SNHLY and CDR2 FYNNEI. The CDR3 spans 14 residues. CDR3 loop: CASSFQGKKETQYF. DNA of the CDR3: TGTGCCAGCAGCTTCCAGGGGAAGAAAGAGACCCAGTACTTC.

The CDR3 spells CASSSRTGDAKAFF. In nucleotides, the CDR3 is TGTGCCAGCAGCTCCAGGACGGGGGACGCTAAAGCTTTCTTT. J is TRBJ1-1 and V is TRBV9; D is perhaps TRBD1 (5 bases). The V end was cut by 4 bases, the J end by 9 bases, with 19 bases between. The CDR3 extends over 14 amino acids. From germline, CDR1 is SGDLS and CDR2 YYNGEE.

The J gene is TRBJ2-1, the V gene TRBV10-3; no clear D. The CDR3 totals 12 residues. Per the germline V gene, CDR1 is ENHRY and CDR2 is SYGVKD. Trimming took off 8 bases at V and 3 bases at J, with 8 bases between the two ends. The DNA for the CDR3 is TGTGCCATCGCTTTAGACTACAATGAGCAGTTCTTC. Translation gives CAIALDYNEQFF.

This rearrangement joins TRBV18 to TRBJ1-6, with a weak D call TRBD1 (6 bases). The germline gives CDR1 KGHSH, CDR2 LQKENI. The CDR3 is 16 residues long. Trimming stripped 3 bases from V and 7 bases from J, with 16 bases between. CDR3: CASSPSSRDINSPLHF. The CDR3 coding sequence is TGTGCCAGCTCACCCTCATCCCGGGACATCAATTCACCCCTCCACTTT. The entire variable domain, with the rest obtained from reference TRBV18 and TRBJ1-6, is as follows: NAGVMQNPRHLVRRRGQEARLRCSPMKGHSHVYWYRQLPEEGLKFMVYLQKENIIDESGMPKERFSAEFPKEGPSILRIQQVVRGDSAAYFCASSPSSRDINSPLHFGNGTRLTVT.